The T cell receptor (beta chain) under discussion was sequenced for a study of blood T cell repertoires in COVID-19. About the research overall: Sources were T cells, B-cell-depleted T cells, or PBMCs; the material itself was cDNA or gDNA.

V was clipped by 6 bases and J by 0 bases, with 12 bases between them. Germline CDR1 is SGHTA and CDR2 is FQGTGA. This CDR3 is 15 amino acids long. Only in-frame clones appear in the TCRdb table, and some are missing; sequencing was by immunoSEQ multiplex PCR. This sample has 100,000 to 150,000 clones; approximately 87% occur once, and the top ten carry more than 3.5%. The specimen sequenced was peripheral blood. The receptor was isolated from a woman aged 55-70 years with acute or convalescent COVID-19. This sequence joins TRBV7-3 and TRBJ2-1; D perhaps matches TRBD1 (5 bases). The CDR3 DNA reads TGTGCCAGCAGTCAATCACAGGCCTCCTACAATGAGCAGTTCTTC. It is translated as CASSQSQASYNEQFF. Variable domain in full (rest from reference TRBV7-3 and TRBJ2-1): GAGVSQTPSNKVTEKGKYVELRCDPISGHTALYWYRQSLGQGPEFLIYFQGTGAADDSGLPNDRFFAVRPEGSVSTLKIQRTERGDSAVYLCASSQSQASYNEQFFGPGTRLTVL.